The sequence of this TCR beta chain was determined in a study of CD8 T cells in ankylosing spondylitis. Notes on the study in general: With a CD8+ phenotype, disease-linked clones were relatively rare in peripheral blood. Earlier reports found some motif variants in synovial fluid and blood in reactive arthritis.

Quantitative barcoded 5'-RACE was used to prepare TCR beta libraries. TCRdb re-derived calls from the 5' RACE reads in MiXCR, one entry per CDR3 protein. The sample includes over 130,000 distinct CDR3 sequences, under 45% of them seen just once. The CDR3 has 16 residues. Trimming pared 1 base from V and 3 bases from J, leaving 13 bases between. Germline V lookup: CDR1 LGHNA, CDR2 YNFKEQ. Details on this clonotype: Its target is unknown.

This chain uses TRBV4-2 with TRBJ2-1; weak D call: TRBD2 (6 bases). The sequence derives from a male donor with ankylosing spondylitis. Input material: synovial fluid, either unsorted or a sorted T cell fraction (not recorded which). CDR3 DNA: TGTGCCAGCAGCCAAGTGGTCGGGGGTAACTACAATGAGCAGTTCTTC. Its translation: CASSQVVGGNYNEQFF.